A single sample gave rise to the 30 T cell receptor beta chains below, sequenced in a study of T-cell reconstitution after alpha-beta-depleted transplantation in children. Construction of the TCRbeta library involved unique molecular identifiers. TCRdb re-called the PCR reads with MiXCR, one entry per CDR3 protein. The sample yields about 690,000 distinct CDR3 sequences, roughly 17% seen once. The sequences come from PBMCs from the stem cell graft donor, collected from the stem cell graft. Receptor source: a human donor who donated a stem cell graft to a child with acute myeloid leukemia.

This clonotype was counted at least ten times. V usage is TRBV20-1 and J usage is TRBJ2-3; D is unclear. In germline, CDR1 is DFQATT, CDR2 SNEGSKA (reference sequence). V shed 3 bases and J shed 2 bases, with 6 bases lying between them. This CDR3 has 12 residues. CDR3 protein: CSASRYTDTQYF. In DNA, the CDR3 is TGCAGTGCTAGCCGATACACAGATACGCAGTATTTT.

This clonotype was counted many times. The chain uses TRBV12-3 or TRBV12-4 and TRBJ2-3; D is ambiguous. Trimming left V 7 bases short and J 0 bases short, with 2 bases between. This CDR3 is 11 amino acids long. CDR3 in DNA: TGTGCCAGCAAAAGCACAGATACGCAGTATTTT. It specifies CASKSTDTQYF.

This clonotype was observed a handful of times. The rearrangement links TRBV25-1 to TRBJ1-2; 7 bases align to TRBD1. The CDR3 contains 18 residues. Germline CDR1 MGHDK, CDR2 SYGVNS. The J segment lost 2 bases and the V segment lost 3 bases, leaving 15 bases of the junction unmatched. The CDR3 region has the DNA TGTGCCAGCAGTGATGCCAGAGGTAGGACAGGTCGAAACTATGGCTACACCTTC. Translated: CASSDARGRTGRNYGYTF.

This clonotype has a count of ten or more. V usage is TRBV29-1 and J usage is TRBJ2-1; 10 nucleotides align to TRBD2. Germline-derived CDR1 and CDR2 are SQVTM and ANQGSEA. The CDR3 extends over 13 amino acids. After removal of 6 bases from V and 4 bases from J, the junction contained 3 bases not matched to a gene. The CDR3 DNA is TGCAGCGTAGCGGGGGGGCCTTACAATGAGCAGTTCTTC. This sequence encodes CSVAGGPYNEQFF.

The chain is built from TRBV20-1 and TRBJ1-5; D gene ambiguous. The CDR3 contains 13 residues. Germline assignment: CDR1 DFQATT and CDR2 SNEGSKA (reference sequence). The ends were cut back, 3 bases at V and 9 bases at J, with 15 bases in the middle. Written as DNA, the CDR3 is TGCAGTGCTAGGGAACCCCCGGGAGCGCCCCAGCATTTT. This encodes CSAREPPGAPQHF.

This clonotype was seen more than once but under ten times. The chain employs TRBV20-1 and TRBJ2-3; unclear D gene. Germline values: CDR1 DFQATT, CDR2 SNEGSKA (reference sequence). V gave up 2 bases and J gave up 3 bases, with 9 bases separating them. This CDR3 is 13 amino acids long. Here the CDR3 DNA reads TGCAGTGCTAGAAGGGTAAAGACAGATACGCAGTATTTT. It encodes CSARRVKTDTQYF.

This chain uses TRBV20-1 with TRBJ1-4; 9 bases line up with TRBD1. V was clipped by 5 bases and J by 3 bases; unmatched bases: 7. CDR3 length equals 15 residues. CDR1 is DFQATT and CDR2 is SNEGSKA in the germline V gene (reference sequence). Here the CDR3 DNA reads TGCAGTGCTTGCGGGACAGGGCACTCTAATGAAAAACTGTTTTTT. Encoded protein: CSACGTGHSNEKLFF.

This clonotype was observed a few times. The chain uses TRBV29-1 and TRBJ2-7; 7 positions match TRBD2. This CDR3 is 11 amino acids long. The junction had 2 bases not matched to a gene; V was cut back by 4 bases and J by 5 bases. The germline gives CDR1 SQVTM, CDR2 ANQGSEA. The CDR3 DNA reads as TGCAGCGTTGCACTAGCGCACGAGCAGTACTTC. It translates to CSVALAHEQYF.

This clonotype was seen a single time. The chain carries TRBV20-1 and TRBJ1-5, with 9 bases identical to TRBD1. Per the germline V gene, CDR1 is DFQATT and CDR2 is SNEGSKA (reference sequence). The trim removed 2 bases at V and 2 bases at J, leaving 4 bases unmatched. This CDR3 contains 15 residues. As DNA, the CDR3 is TGCAGTGCTAGACCTCGGACAGGGGGCAATCAGCCCCAGCATTTT. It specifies CSARPRTGGNQPQHF.

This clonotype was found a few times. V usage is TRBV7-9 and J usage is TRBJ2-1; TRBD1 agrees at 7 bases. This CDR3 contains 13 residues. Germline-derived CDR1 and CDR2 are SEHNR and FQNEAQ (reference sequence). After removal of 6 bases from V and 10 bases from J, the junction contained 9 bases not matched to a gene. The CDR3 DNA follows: TGTGCCAGCAGACCAACAGGGGATCGGGAGCAGTTCTTC. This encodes CASRPTGDREQFF. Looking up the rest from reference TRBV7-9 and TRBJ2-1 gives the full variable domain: DTGVSQNPRHKITKRGQNVTFRCDPISEHNRLYWYRQTLGQGPEFLTYFQNEAQLEKSRLLSDRFSAERPKGSFSTLEIQRTEQGDSAMYLCASRPTGDREQFFGPGTRLTVL.

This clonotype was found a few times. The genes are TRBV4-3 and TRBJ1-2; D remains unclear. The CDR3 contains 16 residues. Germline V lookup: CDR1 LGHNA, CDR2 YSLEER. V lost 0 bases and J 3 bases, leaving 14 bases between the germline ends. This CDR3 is CASSQEAPGRDYGYTF. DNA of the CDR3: TGCGCCAGCAGCCAAGAGGCACCGGGTCGGGACTATGGCTACACCTTC.

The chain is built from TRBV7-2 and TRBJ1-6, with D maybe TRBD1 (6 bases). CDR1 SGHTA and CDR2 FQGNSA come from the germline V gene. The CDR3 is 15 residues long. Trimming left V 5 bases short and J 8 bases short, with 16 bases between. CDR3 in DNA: TGTGCCAGCAGCCCCAGGACAGTCTCGGATTCACCCCTCCACTTT. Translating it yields CASSPRTVSDSPLHF.

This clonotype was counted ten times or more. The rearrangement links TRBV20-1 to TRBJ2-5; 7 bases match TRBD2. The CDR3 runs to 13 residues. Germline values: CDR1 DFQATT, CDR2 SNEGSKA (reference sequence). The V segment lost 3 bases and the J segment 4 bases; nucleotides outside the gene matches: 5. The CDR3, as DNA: TGCAGTGCTAGGGGGGGGGGAGGAGAGACCCAGTACTTC. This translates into CSARGGGGETQYF.

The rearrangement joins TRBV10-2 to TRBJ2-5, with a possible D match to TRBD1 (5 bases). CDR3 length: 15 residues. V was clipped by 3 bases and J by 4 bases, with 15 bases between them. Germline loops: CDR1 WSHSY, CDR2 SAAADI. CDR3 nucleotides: TGCGCCAGCAGTGATGTCAGGGAAGAAAGAGAGACCCAGTACTTC. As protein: CASSDVREERETQYF.

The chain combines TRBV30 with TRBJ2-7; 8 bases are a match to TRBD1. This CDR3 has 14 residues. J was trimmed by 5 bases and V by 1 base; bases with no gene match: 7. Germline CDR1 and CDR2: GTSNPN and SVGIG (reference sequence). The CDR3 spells CAWSEDRGKDEQYF. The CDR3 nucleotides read TGTGCCTGGAGTGAAGACAGGGGCAAAGACGAGCAGTACTTC.

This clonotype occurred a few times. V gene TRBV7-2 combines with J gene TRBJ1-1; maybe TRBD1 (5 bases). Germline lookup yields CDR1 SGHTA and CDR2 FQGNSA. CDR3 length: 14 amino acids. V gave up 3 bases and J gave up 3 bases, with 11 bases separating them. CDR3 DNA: TGTGCCAGCAGCTTGTACGAAGGGGACACTGAAGCTTTCTTT. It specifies CASSLYEGDTEAFF. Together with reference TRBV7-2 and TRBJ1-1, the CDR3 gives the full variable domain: GAGVSQSPSNKVTEKGKDVELRCDPISGHTALYWYRQSLGQGLEFLIYFQGNSAPDKSGLPSDRFSAERTGGSVSTLTIQRTQQEDSAVYLCASSLYEGDTEAFFGQGTRLTVV.

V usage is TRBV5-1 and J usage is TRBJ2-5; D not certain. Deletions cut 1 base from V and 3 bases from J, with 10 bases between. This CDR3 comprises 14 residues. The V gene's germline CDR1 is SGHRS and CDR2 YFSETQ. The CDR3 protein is CASSLRSKEETQYF. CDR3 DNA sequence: TGCGCCAGCAGCTTGAGATCGAAGGAAGAGACCCAGTACTTC.

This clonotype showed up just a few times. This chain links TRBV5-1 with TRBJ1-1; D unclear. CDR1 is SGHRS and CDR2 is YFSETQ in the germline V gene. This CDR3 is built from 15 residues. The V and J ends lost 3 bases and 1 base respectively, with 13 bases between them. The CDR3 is CASSSLTPENTEAFF. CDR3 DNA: TGCGCCAGCAGCTCCCTGACACCTGAGAACACTGAAGCTTTCTTT.

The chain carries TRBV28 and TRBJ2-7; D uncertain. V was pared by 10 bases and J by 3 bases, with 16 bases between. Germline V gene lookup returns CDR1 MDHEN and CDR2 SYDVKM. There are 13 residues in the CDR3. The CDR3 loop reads CAMSPGRVYEQYV. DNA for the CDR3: TGTGCCATGAGCCCCGGGCGCGTCTACGAGCAGTACGTC.

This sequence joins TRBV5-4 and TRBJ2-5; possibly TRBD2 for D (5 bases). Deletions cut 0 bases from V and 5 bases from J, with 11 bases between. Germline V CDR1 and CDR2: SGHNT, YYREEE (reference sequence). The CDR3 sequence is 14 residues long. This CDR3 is CASSLGRGEETQYF. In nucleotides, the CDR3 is TGTGCCAGCAGCTTGGGCCGGGGAGAGGAGACCCAGTACTTC. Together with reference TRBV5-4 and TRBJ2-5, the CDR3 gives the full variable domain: ETGVTQSPTHLIKTRGQQVTLRCSSQSGHNTVSWYQQALGQGPQFIFQYYREEENGRGNFPPRFSGLQFPNYSSELNVNALELDDSALYLCASSLGRGEETQYFGPGTRLLVL.

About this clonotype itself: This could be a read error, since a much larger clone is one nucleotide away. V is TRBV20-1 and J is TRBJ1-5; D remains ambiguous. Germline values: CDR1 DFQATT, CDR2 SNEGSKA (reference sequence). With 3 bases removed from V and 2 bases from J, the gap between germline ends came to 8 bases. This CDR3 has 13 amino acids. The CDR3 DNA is TGCAGTGCTAGGGGAGGGTGCAATCAGCCCCAGCATTTT. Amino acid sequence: CSARGGCNQPQHF.

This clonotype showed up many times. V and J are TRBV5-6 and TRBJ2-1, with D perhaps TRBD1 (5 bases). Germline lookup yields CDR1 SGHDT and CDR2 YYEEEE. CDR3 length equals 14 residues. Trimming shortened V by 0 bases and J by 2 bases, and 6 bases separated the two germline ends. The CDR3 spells CASSLDRTYNEQFF. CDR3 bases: TGTGCCAGCAGCTTGGACAGGACCTACAATGAGCAGTTCTTC.

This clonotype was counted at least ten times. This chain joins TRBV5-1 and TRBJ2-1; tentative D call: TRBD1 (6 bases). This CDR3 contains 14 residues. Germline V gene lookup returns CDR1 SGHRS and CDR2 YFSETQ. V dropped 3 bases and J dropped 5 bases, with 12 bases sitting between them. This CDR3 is CASSWETGHNEQFF. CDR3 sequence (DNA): TGCGCCAGCAGCTGGGAAACAGGGCACAATGAGCAGTTCTTC. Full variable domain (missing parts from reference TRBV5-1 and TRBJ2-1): KAGVTQTPRYLIKTRGQQVTLSCSPISGHRSVSWYQQTPGQGLQFLFEYFSETQRNKGNFPGRFSGRQFSNSRSEMNVSTLELGDSALYLCASSWETGHNEQFFGPGTRLTVL.

The CDR3 loop reads CSVFTGFVTDTQYF. As DNA, the CDR3 is TGCAGCGTTTTTACAGGTTTTGTCACAGATACGCAGTATTTT. The rearrangement uses TRBV29-1 and TRBJ2-3; a possible D gene is TRBD1 (5 bases). The V gene lost 5 bases and the J gene lost 2 bases, with 14 bases spanning the gap. The CDR3 is 14 amino acids. The germline CDR1 and CDR2 sequences are SQVTM and ANQGSEA.

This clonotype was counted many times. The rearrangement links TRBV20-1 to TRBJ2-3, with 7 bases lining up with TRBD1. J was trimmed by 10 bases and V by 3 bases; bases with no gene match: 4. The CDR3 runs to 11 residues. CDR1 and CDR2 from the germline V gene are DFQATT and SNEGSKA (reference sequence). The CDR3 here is CSARPGQPQYF. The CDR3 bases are TGCAGTGCTAGGCCGGGACAGCCGCAGTATTTT.

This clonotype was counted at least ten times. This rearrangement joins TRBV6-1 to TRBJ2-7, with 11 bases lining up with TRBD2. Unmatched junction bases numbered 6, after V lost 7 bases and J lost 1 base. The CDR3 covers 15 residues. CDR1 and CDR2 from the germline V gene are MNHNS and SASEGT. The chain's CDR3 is CASKGLAGGSYEQYF. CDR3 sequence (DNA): TGTGCCAGCAAAGGGCTAGCGGGGGGTTCCTACGAGCAGTACTTC.

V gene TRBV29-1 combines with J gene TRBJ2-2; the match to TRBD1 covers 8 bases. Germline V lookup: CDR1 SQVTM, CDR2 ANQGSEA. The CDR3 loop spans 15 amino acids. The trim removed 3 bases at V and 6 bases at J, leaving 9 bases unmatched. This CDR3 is CSVEARGLFAGELFF. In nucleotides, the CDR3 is TGCAGCGTTGAGGCCAGGGGGCTTTTTGCCGGGGAGCTGTTTTTT.

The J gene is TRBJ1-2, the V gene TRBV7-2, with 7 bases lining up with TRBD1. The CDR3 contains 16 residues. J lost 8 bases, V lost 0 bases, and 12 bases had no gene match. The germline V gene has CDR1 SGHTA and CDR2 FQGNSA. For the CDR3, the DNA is TGTGCCAGCAGCTTAGCGGTAGACAGGGATCGGATCGGCTACACCTTC. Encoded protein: CASSLAVDRDRIGYTF. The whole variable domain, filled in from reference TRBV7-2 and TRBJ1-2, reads GAGVSQSPSNKVTEKGKDVELRCDPISGHTALYWYRQSLGQGLEFLIYFQGNSAPDKSGLPSDRFSAERTGGSVSTLTIQRTQQEDSAVYLCASSLAVDRDRIGYTFGSGTRLTVV.

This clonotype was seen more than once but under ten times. The CDR3 nucleotides read TGTGCCAGCGCCCCACGTTACAGGGAAAACTATGGCTACACCTTC. This encodes CASAPRYRENYGYTF. The gene calls are TRBV6-2 or TRBV6-3 and TRBJ1-2; D possibly corresponds to TRBD1 (6 bases). V was trimmed by 8 bases and J by 2 bases, leaving 18 bases between them. This CDR3 spans 15 amino acids. Germline V gene sequence: CDR1 MNHEY, CDR2 SVGEGT.

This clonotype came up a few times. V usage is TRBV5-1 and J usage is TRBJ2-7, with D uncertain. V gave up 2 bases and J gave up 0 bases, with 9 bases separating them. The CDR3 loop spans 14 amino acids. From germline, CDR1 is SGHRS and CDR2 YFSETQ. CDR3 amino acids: CASSFTRNSYEQYF. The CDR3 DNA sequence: TGCGCCAGCAGCTTTACCAGGAACTCCTACGAGCAGTACTTC.